Described below is a single T cell receptor beta chain sequence and its context. These data come from a study of blood T cell repertoires in COVID-19. Study-wide background: In each case, the material was cDNA or gDNA derived from T cells, B-cell-depleted T cells, or PBMCs.

As processed by the authors: Nucleated cell number was recorded as an estimate derived from reference gene primer amplification. Profiled with immunoSEQ multiplex PCR; TCRdb holds only in-frame clones, not every one. Clonal size and the V and J genes are those of that table, whereas D and trimming came from the DNA. This table has roughly 120,000 clones, roughly 90% appearing once. The receptor comes from a man aged 50 to 60 with active COVID-19. The sequencing sample was made of peripheral blood.

CDR3 bases: TGTGCCAGCAGTGAAGCGGGCCGACAGGGTGGGGGCTACACCTTC. Translation gives CASSEAGRQGGGYTF. The chain carries TRBV2 and TRBJ1-2; 7 bases align to TRBD1. Germline-derived CDR1 and CDR2 are SNHLY and FYNNEI. The V gene end was trimmed by 0 bases and the J gene end by 8 bases; junction bases not matched to a gene: 9. The CDR3 is made up of 15 amino acids.